These 14 T cell receptor beta chains came from one sample sequenced in a study of shared clonotypes between healthy human individuals. Some clones are missing from TCRdb's copy, which holds only in-frame ones; the method was immunoSEQ multiplex PCR. The sample lists approximately 1,000,000 clones, 60% to 80% occurring once. Sequencing was done on a sample of memory CD4+ T cells from PBMCs. Subset in this sample: CD45RA-negative fraction. The origin of the receptors is a man between 18 and 35 years old in good health. Some clones in this sample may be carry-over from other donors' samples.

The chain combines TRBV7-2 with TRBJ2-7; D unclear. The CDR3 is 14 residues long. Per germline, CDR1 SGHTA and CDR2 FQGNSA. With 5 bases removed from V and 2 bases from J, the gap between germline ends came to 13 bases. CDR3 sequence reads: CASSARRGPYEQYF. The CDR3, as DNA: TGTGCCAGCAGCGCCCGCCGTGGACCCTACGAGCAGTACTTC.

The chain recombines TRBV6-5 with TRBJ2-2; D gene uncertain. CDR3 length: 14 amino acids. Looked up from germline, CDR1 is MNHEY and CDR2 is SVGAGI. The germline V and J ends were trimmed by 0 bases and 5 bases, with 7 bases remaining between them. The CDR3 DNA is TGTGCCAGCAGTTACTCGATGGCGACCGGGGAGCTGTTTTTT. The encoded protein is CASSYSMATGELFF.

The chain employs TRBV2 and TRBJ1-1; D unresolved. CDR3 size: 13 residues. The germline V and J ends were trimmed by 7 bases and 0 bases, with 9 bases remaining between them. The germline CDR1 and CDR2 sequences are SNHLY and FYNNEI. CDR3 sequence: CASKATLNTEAFF. DNA of the CDR3: TGTGCCAGCAAGGCCACCCTGAACACTGAAGCTTTCTTT.

V gene TRBV6-1 combines with J gene TRBJ1-2, with a tentative D call TRBD1 (5 bases). Trimming stripped 1 base from V and 2 bases from J, with 8 bases between. The CDR3 covers 14 residues. Germline CDR1 and CDR2: MNHNS and SASEGT. The CDR3 bases are TGTGCCAGCAGTGAAGACGGGGACAACTATGGCTACACCTTC. Translation gives CASSEDGDNYGYTF.

The J gene is TRBJ1-2, the V gene TRBV28; D is ambiguous. Per the germline V gene, CDR1 is MDHEN and CDR2 is SYDVKM. The CDR3 contains 13 residues. The germline V and J ends were trimmed by 4 bases and 2 bases, with 8 bases remaining between them. The CDR3 bases are TGTGCCAGCAGTTGGGGAGAAAACTATGGCTACACCTTC. Translation gives CASSWGENYGYTF.

The chain carries TRBV6-5 and TRBJ2-2, with 9 positions matching TRBD1. The germline V gene has CDR1 MNHEY and CDR2 SVGAGI. V lost 2 bases and J lost 6; bases outside the gene matches: 4. This CDR3 region has 15 residues. The DNA for the CDR3 is TGTGCCAGCAGTTACGGGGACAGGGAGTCCGGGGAGCTGTTTTTT. Protein: CASSYGDRESGELFF.

The V gene is TRBV11-3, the J gene TRBJ2-6, with no clear D. CDR1 is SGHNT and CDR2 is YENEEA in the germline V gene. Deletions cut 2 bases from V and 0 bases from J, with 2 bases between. This CDR3 contains 14 residues. CDR3 protein: CASSLTSGANVLTF. CDR3 in DNA: TGTGCCAGCAGCTTAACCTCTGGGGCCAACGTCCTGACTTTC. Full variable domain (rest looked up from reference TRBV11-3 and TRBJ2-6): EAGVVQSPRYKIIEKKQPVAFWCNPISGHNTLYWYLQNLGQGPELLIRYENEEAVDDSQLPKDRFSAERLKGVDSTLKIQPAELGDSAVYLCASSLTSGANVLTFGAGSRLTVL.

This chain uses TRBV2 with TRBJ2-7, with D possibly matching TRBD1 (6 bases). Germline CDR1 is SNHLY and CDR2 is FYNNEI. The CDR3 is 14 residues long. Trimming shortened V by 3 bases and J by 6 bases, and 15 bases separated the two germline ends. In DNA, the CDR3 is TGTGCCAGCAGTGACCGTACAGGGTCCCTCGAGCAGTACTTC. Its protein is CASSDRTGSLEQYF. The full variable domain, in which reference TRBV2 and TRBJ2-7 provide the parts outside the CDR3, is EPEVTQTPSHQVTQMGQEVILRCVPISNHLYFYWYRQILGQKVEFLVSFYNNEISEKSEIFDDQFSVERPDGSNFTLKIRSTKLEDSAMYFCASSDRTGSLEQYFGPGTRLTVT.

This clone was detected a few times. This chain uses TRBV14 with TRBJ2-2, with TRBD2 matching 7 bases. The length of the CDR3 is 17 residues. The germline CDR1 and CDR2 sequences are SGHDN and FVKESK. The V gene end was trimmed by 4 bases and the J gene end by 7 bases; junction bases not matched to a gene: 15. The CDR3 DNA reads as TGTGCCAGCAGCCGACGAGCAAGCGGGATCTTTGTCGGGGAGCTGTTTTTT. Residues: CASSRRASGIFVGELFF.

The V gene is TRBV5-5, the J gene TRBJ1-4; the D gene is possibly TRBD1 (5 bases). The CDR3 has 13 residues. V was cut by 0 bases and J by 6 bases, with 6 bases left in between. The V gene's germline CDR1 is SGHKS and CDR2 YYEKEE (reference sequence). In DNA, the CDR3 is TGTGCCAGCAGCTTGGTACAGGATGAAAAACTGTTTTTT. Amino acids: CASSLVQDEKLFF.

The J gene is TRBJ1-3, the V gene TRBV2; weak D call: TRBD1 (6 bases). Deletions cut 6 bases from V and 2 bases from J, with 11 bases between. Germline CDR1 and CDR2: SNHLY and FYNNEI. This CDR3 comprises 14 residues. The CDR3 spells CASSSTGTGNTIYF. CDR3 in DNA: TGTGCCAGCAGCTCTACAGGGACTGGAAACACCATATATTTT.

This clone came up a few times. This sequence joins TRBV28 and TRBJ1-2; D is unresolved. This CDR3 is built from 11 residues. Deletions cut 6 bases from V and 8 bases from J, with 10 bases between. Germline loops: CDR1 MDHEN, CDR2 SYDVKM. The CDR3 here is CASSQQRGYTF. For the CDR3, the DNA is TGTGCCAGCAGCCAACAGCGGGGCTACACCTTC.

The chain has TRBV5-4 and TRBJ2-2, with 8 bases lining up with TRBD1. Germline trimming cut 6 bases from V and 4 bases from J; bases unmatched to any gene: 8. The CDR3 consists of 15 residues. The germline gives CDR1 SGHNT, CDR2 YYREEE (reference sequence). The CDR3 is CASNSRQGLTGELFF. The CDR3, as DNA: TGTGCCAGCAACTCGAGACAGGGGCTCACCGGGGAGCTGTTTTTT.

This clone was seen only once. The chain links TRBV4-1 to TRBJ2-5; maybe TRBD2 (6 bases). The V end lost 0 bases, the J end lost 1 base, and 18 bases lay between the germline ends. CDR1 and CDR2 from the germline V gene are MGHRA and YSYEKL. CDR3 length: 18 amino acids. The CDR3 nucleotides are TGCGCCAGCAGCCAAGATGGGGAGGTCACGAGGGTCCAAGAGACCCAGTACTTC. Amino acids: CASSQDGEVTRVQETQYF.